The text below deals with one T cell receptor (beta chain). Its antigen is unknown. Per-nucleotide qualities are absent, and no much larger clonotype sits a single base away. The sample's treatment or condition label is to be understood as: preoperative locoregional IRX-2 cytokine immunotherapy. The samples were obtained from a phase Ib study that tested preoperative, locoregional IRX-2 cytokine immunotherapy designed to prime immune responses. Patients with early-stage breast cancer who were given IRX-2 before surgery served as donors. This specimen belongs to a study of preoperative IRX-2 immunotherapy in early breast cancer (dated by TCRdb to 2018 to 2020). The protocol used for the library was the immunoSEQ multiplex PCR assay. The source is immuneACCESS, and TCRdb retained only in-frame sequences with V and J called. Part of the clones is not carried over; for the studies checked, unresolved V genes explain less than half of this, and the remainder is unexplained. The sample table lists 24,000 or so clones, about 83% of them with a count of one. The ten largest clones represent roughly 2.4% of the sample.

Relative to germline, V is 2 bases shorter and J is 0 bases shorter, with 11 bases between their ends. The germline V gene sets CDR1 to MDHEN and CDR2 to SYDVKM. Reading from cysteine to phenylalanine, the CDR3 counts 16 amino acids. The only DNA kept is the CDR3, 48 bases in frame from the first base. The sequence was collected from a human donor with breast cancer. The chain was built from TRBV28 and TRBJ1-3; the D gene is perhaps TRBD1, on 5 matching bases. This material consisted of lymph node tissue, taken before IRX-2 immunotherapy. The DNA is TGTGCCAGCAGTTTAGGGGGTATAGGCTCTGGAAACACCATATATTTT. Translated, it gives CASSLGGIGSGNTIYF.